Following are 12 T cell receptor beta chains from one sample sequenced in a study of blood T cell repertoires in COVID-19. TCRdb's copy holds only in-frame clones and misses some; the assay was immunoSEQ multiplex PCR. The sample carries approximately 210,000 clones, around 84% recorded once. The sample consisted of PBMCs or T cells enriched from blood (not recorded which). These receptors all come from a man between 25 and 39 years old with acute COVID-19.

The rearrangement links TRBV15 to TRBJ1-1; 9 positions agree with TRBD1. The CDR3 spans 17 residues. V lost 0 bases, J lost 1 base, and 6 bases stayed unmatched. Germline V gene data show CDR1 as LNHNV and CDR2 as YYDKDF (reference sequence). CDR3 DNA: TGTGCCACCAGCAGAGAACCGGGACAGGGCGCGAACACTGAAGCTTTCTTT. This codes for CATSREPGQGANTEAFF.

The gene calls are TRBV9 and TRBJ2-1, with 7 bases aligning to TRBD1. This CDR3 comprises 14 residues. CDR1 and CDR2 (germline): SGDLS, YYNGEE. After removal of 2 bases from V and 7 bases from J, the junction contained 6 bases not matched to a gene. The DNA for the CDR3 is TGTGCCAGCAGCGTTTACAGGGGATCGAATGAGCAGTTCTTC. It yields the protein CASSVYRGSNEQFF.

This clone was recorded only once. The chain links TRBV2 to TRBJ1-1; D is unresolved. The CDR3 is 13 residues long. Germline V CDR1 and CDR2: SNHLY, FYNNEI. V was cut by 0 bases and J by 6 bases, with 8 bases left in between. The CDR3 nucleotides are TGTGCCAGCAGTGAAGCTCCCCGGGCTGAAGCTTTCTTT. Translated, it gives CASSEAPRAEAFF.

This clone came up a few times. The chain links TRBV7-2 to TRBJ2-5; D is undetermined. Germline lookup yields CDR1 SGHTA and CDR2 FQGNSA. The germline V and J ends were trimmed by 2 bases and 4 bases, with 11 bases remaining between them. CDR3 length equals 14 residues. The CDR3 DNA is TGTGCCAGCAGCTTAATGCGGTTTCGAGAGACCCAGTACTTC. It specifies CASSLMRFRETQYF.

The CDR3 region has the DNA TGTGCCAGCTCACCACCTAACTTGGGACAGGGGTATGGCTACACCTTC. Its protein product is CASSPPNLGQGYGYTF. The chain carries TRBV18 and TRBJ1-2; 10 bases are a match to TRBD1. Germline V lookup: CDR1 KGHSH, CDR2 LQKENI. After removal of 0 bases from V and 5 bases from J, the junction contained 6 bases not matched to a gene. The length of the CDR3 is 16 residues.

This chain connects TRBV7-9 to TRBJ2-4, with D perhaps TRBD2 (6 bases). This CDR3 is built from 15 residues. V lost 5 bases and J 0 bases, leaving 11 bases between the germline ends. CDR1 and CDR2 (germline): SEHNR, FQNEAQ (reference sequence). CDR3 coding DNA: TGTGCCAGCAGCAGACGGGAGCTAGCCAAAAACATTCAGTACTTC. Translating gives CASSRRELAKNIQYF.

This chain uses TRBV9 with TRBJ1-1, with D maybe TRBD1 (6 bases). CDR3 size: 14 residues. Germline V gene data show CDR1 as SGDLS and CDR2 as YYNGEE. Between the trimmed V and J ends, which lost 2 bases and 4 bases, there was a span of 12 bases. In DNA, the CDR3 is TGTGCCAGCAGCGTTCAGGGGAGGGTCACTGAAGCTTTCTTT. Its protein product is CASSVQGRVTEAFF.

The V gene is TRBV7-2, the J gene TRBJ1-5, with 11 bases fitting TRBD1. Germline V gene lookup returns CDR1 SGHTA and CDR2 FQGNSA. The CDR3 has 16 amino acids. The V and J ends lost 3 bases and 3 bases, in that order; junction bases with no gene match: 4. CDR3 amino acids: CASSFGTGGFNQPQHF. CDR3 nucleotide sequence: TGTGCCAGCAGCTTTGGGACAGGGGGTTTCAATCAGCCCCAGCATTTT. Supplemented by reference TRBV7-2 and TRBJ1-5, the full variable domain reads GAGVSQSPSNKVTEKGKDVELRCDPISGHTALYWYRQSLGQGLEFLIYFQGNSAPDKSGLPSDRFSAERTGGSVSTLTIQRTQQEDSAVYLCASSFGTGGFNQPQHFGDGTRLSIL.

The V call is TRBV2, the J call TRBJ1-1, with 8 nucleotides matching TRBD1. V was pared by 3 bases and J by 12 bases, with 9 bases of the junction left unmatched. The CDR3 sequence is 13 residues long. Germline-derived CDR1 and CDR2 are SNHLY and FYNNEI. This CDR3 is CASSDRGQTGPFF. Written as DNA, the CDR3 is TGTGCCAGCAGTGACAGGGGGCAAACTGGGCCTTTCTTT.

The J gene is TRBJ1-1, the V gene TRBV5-1, with a tentative D call TRBD1 (5 bases). Trimming pared 0 bases from V and 1 base from J, leaving 13 bases between. The CDR3 consists of 16 residues. Germline CDR1 and CDR2: SGHRS and YFSETQ. The CDR3 is CASSLVGGVWNTEAFF. CDR3 nucleotides: TGCGCCAGCAGCTTGGTCGGGGGAGTATGGAACACTGAAGCTTTCTTT.

The chain has TRBV5-4 and TRBJ1-5; tentative D call: TRBD1 (6 bases). The V gene's germline CDR1 is SGHNT and CDR2 YYREEE (reference sequence). The CDR3 has 15 residues. Trimming took off 7 bases at V and 5 bases at J, with 19 bases between the two ends. The CDR3 nucleotides are TGTGCCAGCTCAGTGGGGGCCCGGCAGGATCAGCCCCAGCATTTT. It is translated as CASSVGARQDQPQHF.

The V gene is TRBV27, the J gene TRBJ1-1; 8 nucleotides align to TRBD1. V lost 2 bases, J lost 6 bases, and 5 bases stayed unmatched. Per germline, CDR1 MNHEY and CDR2 SMNVEV (reference sequence). CDR3 size: 14 residues. The CDR3 nucleotides read TGTGCCAGCAGTTTAGGGCAGGGGGCTCCTGAAGCTTTCTTT. As protein: CASSLGQGAPEAFF.